This entry lists 28 T cell receptor beta chains sequenced from one sample in a study of OX40 agonist ivuxolimab in advanced cancers. Measured with immunoSEQ multiplex PCR; TCRdb has only the in-frame clones, and not every one. The table includes about 62,000 clones, roughly 85% detected once. Specimen: CD4+ or CD8+ T cells sorted from blood, collected in a trial of the OX40 agonist ivuxolimab. These receptor sequences come from an adult with an advanced solid tumor such as melanoma, head and neck, liver or kidney cancer.

This chain uses TRBV28 with TRBJ2-1; D is possibly TRBD1 or TRBD2 (7 bases each). Trimming removed 4 bases at V and 4 bases at J, with 17 bases between. Germline V gene sequence: CDR1 MDHEN, CDR2 SYDVKM. The CDR3 sequence is 16 residues long. Here the CDR3 DNA reads TGTGCCAGCAGTTCAAGCGGGGACAGACCTTACAATGAGCAGTTCTTC. Translation: CASSSSGDRPYNEQFF.

J is TRBJ2-5 and V is TRBV7-8; 7 bases align to TRBD1. The tail of the sequence fits TRBJ2-7 better, so the J call may be wrong. The germline gives CDR1 SGHVS, CDR2 FQNEAQ. The CDR3 extends over 14 amino acids. The CDR3: CASTPRDSYYEQYF. The CDR3 DNA is TGTGCCAGCACCCCACGGGACAGCTACTACGAGCAGTACTTC.

This sequence joins TRBV7-9 and TRBJ1-2; D remains ambiguous. This CDR3 contains 12 residues. From germline, CDR1 is SEHNR and CDR2 FQNEAQ (reference sequence). Trimming left V 4 bases short and J 7 bases short, with 10 bases between. CDR3 bases: TGTGCCAGCAGCTCGCCGGAGGGTGGCTACACCTTC. Its translation: CASSSPEGGYTF.

The chain carries TRBV9 and TRBJ1-2, with 8 bases lining up with TRBD1. Per germline, CDR1 SGDLS and CDR2 YYNGEE. The CDR3 totals 15 residues. The V gene end was trimmed by 2 bases and the J gene end by 7 bases; junction bases not matched to a gene: 10. The DNA for the CDR3 is TGTGCCAGCAGCGTTGCCCCCTTGGACAGGGCTGGCTACACCTTC. It encodes CASSVAPLDRAGYTF.

This chain connects TRBV7-9 to TRBJ1-1; D unresolved. Germline CDR1 SEHNR, CDR2 FQNEAQ (reference sequence). Trimming took off 3 bases at V and 6 bases at J, with 11 bases between the two ends. This CDR3 region has 13 residues. The CDR3 reads CASSFSRHAEAFF. CDR3 DNA: TGTGCCAGCAGCTTCTCCAGACACGCTGAAGCTTTCTTT.

The J gene is TRBJ1-6, the V gene TRBV28; TRBD1 matches 7 bases. The CDR3 is 14 amino acids. In germline, CDR1 is MDHEN, CDR2 SYDVKM. J was trimmed by 3 bases and V by 5 bases; bases with no gene match: 1. CDR3 loop: CASSAGGYNSPLHF. The CDR3 nucleotides read TGTGCCAGCAGTGCAGGGGGCTATAATTCACCCCTCCACTTT.

V and J are TRBV18 and TRBJ1-5; TRBD1 matches 9 bases. The CDR3 length is 17 residues. From germline, CDR1 is KGHSH and CDR2 LQKENI. The J segment lost 1 base and the V segment lost 3 bases, leaving 7 bases of the junction unmatched. Here the CDR3 reads CASSPGQGRVSNQPQHF. In DNA, the CDR3 is TGTGCCAGCTCACCGGGACAGGGTCGGGTAAGCAATCAGCCCCAGCATTTT.

This clone appeared a single time. The rearrangement joins TRBV28 to TRBJ2-6; TRBD1 agrees at 8 bases. The CDR3 is 16 residues long. From germline, CDR1 is MDHEN and CDR2 SYDVKM. The V and J ends lost 7 bases and 2 bases, in that order; junction bases with no gene match: 7. The CDR3: CASTTSRGPGANVLTF. The CDR3 DNA is TGTGCCAGCACTACTTCCAGGGGGCCTGGGGCCAACGTCCTGACTTTC.

The chain links TRBV5-8 to TRBJ2-3; D gene ambiguous. V lost 0 bases, J lost 2 bases, and 10 bases lay in between. Germline V gene lookup returns CDR1 SGHTS and CDR2 YDEGEE. This CDR3 spans 15 amino acids. The CDR3 nucleotides read TGTGCCAGCAGCTTGGACGTCCCGTACACAGATACGCAGTATTTT. This sequence encodes CASSLDVPYTDTQYF.

CDR3: CASSTGGDQPQHF. CDR3 nucleotides: TGTGCCAGTTCAACAGGTGGCGATCAGCCCCAGCATTTT. This chain links TRBV19 with TRBJ1-5; TRBD1 might be the D (5 bases). Deletions cut 8 bases from V and 5 bases from J, with 13 bases between. Looked up from germline, CDR1 is LNHDA and CDR2 is SQIVND (reference sequence). This CDR3 region has 13 residues.

This sequence joins TRBV9 and TRBJ2-1; tentative D call: TRBD2 (6 bases). Per germline, CDR1 SGDLS and CDR2 YYNGEE. V lost 5 bases, J lost 2 bases, and 23 bases lay in between. The CDR3 is 18 residues long. For the CDR3, the DNA is TGTGCCAGCAGTGATACTAGCCCGAGGGGCTTAACCTACAATGAGCAGTTCTTC. Translation gives CASSDTSPRGLTYNEQFF.

CDR3 amino acids: CASSLGGLAGETQYF. DNA for the CDR3: TGTGCCAGCAGCTTGGGTGGACTAGCGGGAGAGACCCAGTACTTC. The chain has TRBV5-8 and TRBJ2-5; 11 bases map to TRBD2. The CDR3 extends over 15 amino acids. Germline V gene data show CDR1 as SGHTS and CDR2 as YDEGEE. The ends lost 0 bases at V and 4 bases at J; junction bases unmatched: 2.

This chain uses TRBV7-2 with TRBJ2-3; TRBD2 matches 9 bases. Germline CDR1 SGHTA, CDR2 FQGNSA. With 5 bases clipped from V and 4 bases from J, the junction kept 7 bases outside the gene matches. The CDR3 loop spans 15 amino acids. Here the CDR3 reads CASSKLAGSSDTQYF. The CDR3 DNA reads as TGTGCCAGCAGCAAACTAGCGGGCAGCTCAGATACGCAGTATTTT. Drawing the rest from reference TRBV7-2 and TRBJ2-3, the complete variable domain is GAGVSQSPSNKVTEKGKDVELRCDPISGHTALYWYRQSLGQGLEFLIYFQGNSAPDKSGLPSDRFSAERTGGSVSTLTIQRTQQEDSAVYLCASSKLAGSSDTQYFGPGTRLTVL.

The chain has TRBV7-9 and TRBJ2-1; TRBD2 matches 8 bases. There are 16 residues in the CDR3. Trimming cost V 5 bases and J 3 bases; bases outside gene matches: 9. Germline CDR1 SEHNR, CDR2 FQNEAQ (reference sequence). Here the CDR3 reads CASSPETGGNYNEQFF. The CDR3 DNA follows: TGTGCCAGCAGCCCGGAGACGGGAGGGAACTACAATGAGCAGTTCTTC.

This clone was observed once. This chain joins TRBV11-2 and TRBJ1-1; TRBD1 might be the D (5 bases). The CDR3 sequence is 15 residues long. V was pared by 5 bases and J by 7 bases, with 20 bases between. CDR1 is SGHAT, CDR2 FQNNGV, per germline. CDR3 protein: CASSLGGGARGEAFF. DNA of the CDR3: TGTGCCAGCAGCCTAGGCGGCGGGGCGCGGGGTGAAGCTTTCTTT.

The chain has TRBV28 and TRBJ2-2; the match to TRBD2 covers 10 bases. V was clipped by 5 bases and J by 5 bases; unmatched bases: 5. The germline CDR1 and CDR2 sequences are MDHEN and SYDVKM. This CDR3 comprises 15 residues. This CDR3 reads CASSRQLAGTGELFF. The CDR3 bases are TGTGCCAGCAGTCGCCAACTAGCGGGGACCGGGGAGCTGTTTTTT.

Of note for this clone: A read error may account for a junction end that differs from germline. The chain couples TRBV14 to TRBJ2-1; TRBD2 aligns across 16 bases. CDR3 length: 14 amino acids. The germline CDR1 and CDR2 sequences are SGHDN and FVKESK. The CDR3 protein is CASSQPGLAGGPIF. The CDR3 DNA reads TGTGCCAGCAGCCAGCCGGGACTAGCGGGAGGGCCTATCTTC.

J is TRBJ2-2 and V is TRBV7-2; D possibly matches TRBD1 or TRBD2 (5 bases each). The CDR3 extends over 17 amino acids. V was trimmed by 2 bases and J by 5 bases, leaving 18 bases between them. The germline V gene has CDR1 SGHTA and CDR2 FQGNSA. The CDR3 DNA is TGTGCCAGCAGCTTACCCCCCCAGGGACCACGGACCGGGGAGCTGTTTTTT. Amino acids: CASSLPPQGPRTGELFF.

In its sample, this clone was seen once. The chain combines TRBV27 with TRBJ2-1, with 7 bases matching TRBD1. Unmatched junction bases numbered 6, after V lost 6 bases and J lost 7 bases. The CDR3 covers 13 residues. The germline V gene encodes CDR1 MNHEY and CDR2 SMNVEV (reference sequence). CDR3 in amino acids: CASSATGRNEQFF. In nucleotides, the CDR3 is TGTGCCAGCAGCGCGACAGGGCGTAATGAGCAGTTCTTC.

This clone has only a few counts. The chain recombines TRBV7-9 with TRBJ2-1; D not certain. V was cut by 6 bases and J by 12 bases, with 12 bases left in between. Germline V lookup: CDR1 SEHNR, CDR2 FQNEAQ (reference sequence). CDR3 length: 11 residues. As DNA, the CDR3 is TGTGCCAGCAGTTCCCCTCACGGGCAGTTCTTC. It yields the protein CASSSPHGQFF.

The chain has TRBV5-4 and TRBJ2-1; D gene uncertain. Germline CDR1 reads SGHNT; CDR2 reads YYREEE (reference sequence). This CDR3 is 14 amino acids long. With 0 bases removed from V and 5 bases from J, the gap between germline ends came to 9 bases. The CDR3 spells CASSLGQRDNEQFF. The CDR3 nucleotides read TGTGCCAGCAGCTTGGGGCAGAGAGACAATGAGCAGTTCTTC.

This chain connects TRBV10-3 to TRBJ2-1; 10 bases line up with TRBD1. Germline values: CDR1 ENHRY, CDR2 SYGVKD. The CDR3 totals 18 residues. V shed 3 bases, J shed 8 bases, and the junction held 16 bases outside the gene matches. The CDR3 DNA sequence: TGTGCCATCAGTGACCCACCCGGGACAGGGGCGGTGGGAGATGAGCAGTTCTTC. Amino acid sequence: CAISDPPGTGAVGDEQFF.

The V gene is TRBV7-9, the J gene TRBJ1-3, with 9 positions matching TRBD1. The ends lost 5 bases at V and 1 base at J; junction bases unmatched: 0. This CDR3 region has 14 residues. Germline values: CDR1 SEHNR, CDR2 FQNEAQ (reference sequence). Written as DNA, the CDR3 is TGTGCCAGCAGCGGGACAGGGTCTGGAAACACCATATATTTT. It translates to CASSGTGSGNTIYF.

The J gene is TRBJ1-4, the V gene TRBV5-1, with 10 bases that match TRBD1. J was trimmed by 3 bases and V by 3 bases; bases with no gene match: 5. CDR3 length: 16 residues. The germline CDR1 and CDR2 sequences are SGHRS and YFSETQ. The CDR3 reads CASSSQGQGANEKLFF. In DNA form, the CDR3 reads TGCGCCAGCAGCTCCCAAGGACAGGGGGCTAATGAAAAACTGTTTTTT.

J is TRBJ2-2 and V is TRBV28; 10 positions agree with TRBD1. This CDR3 contains 15 residues. Trimming took 6 bases from V and 7 from J; bases not matched to a gene: 8. Germline loops: CDR1 MDHEN, CDR2 SYDVKM. The CDR3 coding sequence is TGTGCCAGCAGCTCAGGGACAGGGGATGGCGGGGAGCTGTTTTTT. Translating it yields CASSSGTGDGGELFF. The full variable domain, with the rest looked up from reference TRBV28 and TRBJ2-2, is DVKVTQSSRYLVKRTGEKVFLECVQDMDHENMFWYRQDPGLGLRLIYFSYDVKMKEKGDIPEGYSVSREKKERFSLILESASTNQTSMYLCASSSGTGDGGELFFGEGSRLTVL.

The V call is TRBV2, the J call TRBJ1-1; no clear D gene. Trimming pared 10 bases from V and 0 bases from J, leaving 12 bases between. The CDR3 has 13 residues. CDR1 is SNHLY and CDR2 is FYNNEI in the germline V gene. The DNA for the CDR3 is TGTGCCACCTGGGAACAGATGAACACTGAAGCTTTCTTT. Protein: CATWEQMNTEAFF.

This clone was seen a single time. The chain employs TRBV15 and TRBJ2-7, with 10 bases fitting TRBD2. Germline V gene data show CDR1 as LNHNV and CDR2 as YYDKDF (reference sequence). Trimming removed 0 bases from V and 7 bases from J; junction bases left unmatched: 15. The CDR3 contains 18 residues. CDR3 sequence: CATSRDWRAGGGLREQYF. CDR3 nucleotide sequence: TGTGCCACCAGCAGAGACTGGAGAGCGGGGGGGGGACTCAGGGAGCAGTACTTC.

This chain links TRBV28 with TRBJ2-3, with 10 positions matching TRBD1. CDR1 and CDR2 from the germline V gene are MDHEN and SYDVKM. This CDR3 spans 17 amino acids. J lost 3 bases, V lost 5 bases, and 11 bases had no gene match. CDR3 sequence: CASSEPPGTGVTDTQYF. CDR3 in DNA: TGTGCCAGCAGTGAACCACCCGGGACAGGGGTAACAGATACGCAGTATTTT.